These 14 T cell receptor beta chains were all obtained from the same sample, sequenced in a study of blood T cell repertoires in COVID-19 (TCRdb year 2020). The method was the immunoSEQ multiplex PCR assay. Sourced from immuneACCESS, this table was stored by TCRdb with only in-frame sequences that have V and J called. A share of the clones is absent; for the studies checked, an unresolved V gene accounts for under half, and the remainder has no known explanation. The sample table shows about 170,000 clones, and almost 85% are seen once. 2.5% to 3% of the sample lies in the top ten. The sample taken for sequencing was peripheral blood. These receptor sequences come from an elderly woman with COVID-19, enrolled during active disease.

The J gene is TRBJ2-7, the V gene TRBV28, with D maybe TRBD2 (5 bases). CDR1 is MDHEN and CDR2 is SYDVKM in the germline V gene. This CDR3 region has 12 residues. The germline V and J ends were trimmed by 2 bases and 6 bases, with 8 bases remaining between them. Written as DNA, the CDR3 is TGTGCCAGCAGTTTAATGAGGGTCGAGCAGTACTTC. This codes for CASSLMRVEQYF.

The CDR3 DNA follows: TGTGCCAGCAGCTTGGCCAGGGTAGCGGGTGGCACCAGCTACGAGCAGTACTTC. Encoded protein: CASSLARVAGGTSYEQYF. V gene TRBV5-6 combines with J gene TRBJ2-7; TRBD2 matches 7 bases. The V gene end was trimmed by 0 bases and the J gene end by 3 bases; junction bases not matched to a gene: 15. Germline V gene sequence: CDR1 SGHDT, CDR2 YYEEEE. CDR3 length: 18 amino acids.

The chain is built from TRBV7-6 and TRBJ2-1; D remains ambiguous. From germline, CDR1 is SGHVS and CDR2 FNYEAQ. The CDR3 extends over 12 amino acids. The V and J ends lost 1 base and 7 bases respectively, with 5 bases between them. The CDR3: CASSLVLNEQFF. In DNA form, the CDR3 reads TGTGCCAGCAGCTTAGTTCTAAATGAGCAGTTCTTC.

This sequence joins TRBV7-2 and TRBJ1-1; TRBD1 agrees at 7 bases. CDR1 is SGHTA and CDR2 is FQGNSA in the germline V gene. J lost 1 base, V lost 5 bases, and 4 bases had no gene match. This CDR3 comprises 14 residues. The CDR3 region has the DNA TGTGCCAGCAGCGTGGGACAGACGAACACTGAAGCTTTCTTT. Translated: CASSVGQTNTEAFF.

The chain combines TRBV29-1 with TRBJ2-1; 9 bases match TRBD1. The CDR3 spans 15 residues. Germline CDR1 is SQVTM and CDR2 is ANQGSEA. The ends lost 5 bases at V and 4 bases at J; junction bases unmatched: 9. Here the CDR3 reads CSVPTPGQGYNEQFF. CDR3 in DNA: TGCAGCGTTCCAACTCCGGGACAGGGATACAATGAGCAGTTCTTC.

V and J are TRBV27 and TRBJ2-5, with TRBD2 matching 9 bases. Losses at the gene ends were 6 bases for V and 3 bases for J; bases not matched to a gene: 8. Germline V gene sequence: CDR1 MNHEY, CDR2 SMNVEV (reference sequence). CDR3 length: 15 amino acids. CDR3: CASRTSGHPEETQYF. The CDR3 region has the DNA TGTGCCAGCAGGACTAGCGGCCATCCCGAAGAGACCCAGTACTTC.

The V and J genes are TRBV7-9 and TRBJ1-1, with D possibly TRBD1 on 6 matching bases. Germline values: CDR1 SEHNR, CDR2 FQNEAQ (reference sequence). Trimming removed 1 base from V and 7 bases from J, with 10 bases in between. The CDR3 has 13 amino acids. The CDR3, as DNA: TGTGCCAGCAGCTTAGACAGGGCAGATGAAGCTTTCTTT. Encoded protein: CASSLDRADEAFF.

The CDR3 nucleotides read TGTGCCAGCAGTCTGTGGGCAGGGGGGAATGAGCAGTTCTTC. It yields the protein CASSLWAGGNEQFF. The chain carries TRBV6-5 and TRBJ2-1; maybe TRBD1 (7 bases). This CDR3 has 14 amino acids. Per germline, CDR1 MNHEY and CDR2 SVGAGI. Trimming shortened V by 5 bases and J by 7 bases, and 15 bases separated the two germline ends.

The V gene is TRBV27, the J gene TRBJ2-7; TRBD2 matches 7 bases. The CDR3 has 14 residues. Germline CDR1 reads MNHEY; CDR2 reads SMNVEV (reference sequence). V trimming: 7 bases; J trimming: 6 bases; junction bases outside the gene matches: 12. Here the CDR3 DNA reads TGTGCCAGCAAGCGGGCGGGAGATCATGGCGAGCAGTACTTC. It yields the protein CASKRAGDHGEQYF.

This chain uses TRBV18 with TRBJ2-5; 8 bases align to TRBD1. This CDR3 has 17 residues. Per germline, CDR1 KGHSH and CDR2 LQKENI. V gave up 1 base and J gave up 5 bases; unmatched junction bases: 12. The CDR3 DNA follows: TGTGCCAGCTCACCACTAACGAGCGGACAGGGCGGGGAGACCCAGTACTTC. Its protein product is CASSPLTSGQGGETQYF.

The chain is built from TRBV6-5 and TRBJ2-5; a possible D gene is TRBD2 (5 bases). Between the trimmed V and J ends, which lost 4 bases and 2 bases, there was a span of 11 bases. Germline V lookup: CDR1 MNHEY, CDR2 SVGAGI. This CDR3 has 14 residues. The CDR3 bases are TGTGCCAGCAGTTTGGGGAGCGGACAAGAGACCCAGTACTTC. Translation gives CASSLGSGQETQYF.

The chain has TRBV6-2 or TRBV6-3 and TRBJ2-4; no clear D. Looked up from germline, CDR1 is MNHEY and CDR2 is SVGEGT. This CDR3 has 16 amino acids. The germline V and J ends were trimmed by 5 bases and 0 bases, with 14 bases remaining between them. The CDR3 region is CASSGVPFRAKNIQYF. The CDR3 region has the DNA TGTGCCAGCAGTGGAGTCCCATTTAGAGCCAAAAACATTCAGTACTTC.

The rearrangement joins TRBV9 to TRBJ2-3; 10 nucleotides align to TRBD1. The CDR3 extends over 18 amino acids. The germline gives CDR1 SGDLS, CDR2 YYNGEE. With 4 bases clipped from V and 8 bases from J, the junction kept 19 bases outside the gene matches. CDR3 sequence (DNA): TGTGCCAGCAGCAATAACCCTAGGGACAGGGGCCCGGTGGGTACGCAGTATTTT. Translating gives CASSNNPRDRGPVGTQYF.

This rearrangement joins TRBV29-1 to TRBJ2-5; 8 bases align to TRBD1. From germline, CDR1 is SQVTM and CDR2 ANQGSEA. This CDR3 region has 14 residues. Germline trimming cut 6 bases from V and 1 base from J; bases unmatched to any gene: 7. The CDR3 DNA reads as TGCAGCGTCGTACAGGGGGGAGGCCAAGAGACCCAGTACTTC. Its translation is CSVVQGGGQETQYF.